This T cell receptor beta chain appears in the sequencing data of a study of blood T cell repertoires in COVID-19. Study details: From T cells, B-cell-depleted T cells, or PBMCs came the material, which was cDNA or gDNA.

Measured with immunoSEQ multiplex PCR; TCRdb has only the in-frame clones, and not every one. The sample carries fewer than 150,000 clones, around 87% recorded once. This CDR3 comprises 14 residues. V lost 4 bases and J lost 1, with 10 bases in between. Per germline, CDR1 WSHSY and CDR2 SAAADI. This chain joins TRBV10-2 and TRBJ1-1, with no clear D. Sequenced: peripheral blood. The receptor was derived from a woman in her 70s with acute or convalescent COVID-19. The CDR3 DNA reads TGCGCCAGCAGTGGACTCCGGGAGAACACTGAAGCTTTCTTT. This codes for CASSGLRENTEAFF.